This T cell receptor (beta chain) was sequenced for a study of blood T cells in healthy people across ages (dated by TCRdb to 2015 to 2017). Broadly, across the study: Template switching captured roughly one uniquely barcoded TCR beta cDNA molecule per two T cells in model experiments. To track age-related changes in TCR beta repertoire diversity, the study relied on deep sequencing normalized with unique cDNA molecular identifiers. The donors were split into four age groups: young (average 16 years), middle-aged (roughly 39), aged (around 67) and long-lived (roughly 77). Donors of different ages were randomly distributed across sequencing lanes to avoid experimental bias. For two donors (one aged 18 to 30 and one aged 80 or older), the study analyzed two additional independent replicas of 1 million unique cDNA reads from the same blood draw.

The library was produced with 5' RACE. These reads were obtained on an Illumina HiSeq 2500. The second PCR ran for about 6 to 12 cycles and used a J-beta primer mix along with a sample-barcoded 5' primer. Each TCR beta cDNA molecule received a unique molecular identifier from a template-switch 5' adaptor carrying 12 random nucleotides. Each sample yielded at least 2.5 million CDR3-containing paired-end reads. The Mint cDNA synthesis kit, primed by a TRBC-specific oligonucleotide, was used to synthesize first-strand cDNA from all RNA. After uracil-DNA glycosylase treatment, a first 18-cycle PCR used universal primers M1SS and BC2_uni_R on all cDNA. As for how the authors treated the data: For normalization, 1 million high-quality reads, each with a distinct molecular identifier, were randomly selected from each sample. Reads with shared molecular identifiers were discarded instead of being binned into consensus sequences. MiTCR, run with a Q25 quality threshold and the strictest error-elimination algorithm, handled CDR3 identification, clonotype clustering and error correction. Lower-bound total TCR beta diversity was estimated with a nonparametric unseen species model using Euler transformation. The public reads were reprocessed in TCRdb via fastp at Q25 and MiXCR, keeping in-frame beta chains. Rows with one shared CDR3 protein collapse into an entry with the most common genes and DNA. TCRdb assigned the V and J calls; the authors' analysis was not used. Within this sample are some 780,000 distinct CDR3 sequences, with 56% of them counted one time only. Around 25% of the sample lies in the top ten.

Broader findings and caveats from the paper: Observed TCR beta diversity correlated strongly with the percentage of naive T cells measured by flow cytometry. Donor CMV infection status was unknown, potentially confounding age-related changes in expanded clonotypes. Observed TCR beta diversity per million T cells fell roughly linearly with age, and a significant reduction was already apparent by age about 38. Compared with the aged group, the long-lived group had more naive CD4+ T cells, fewer expanded clones and increased TCR diversity, a pattern suggesting age selection. Estimates of total diversity based on one million sequenced T cells were regarded as lower bounds and as underestimates. Bulk unsorted PBMC profiling prevented conclusive comparison of naive and antigen-experienced compartments.

The donors were a few dozen Caucasian individuals from Russia, aged roughly 6 to 100 years, who were systemically healthy. Ten milliliters of peripheral blood were drawn from each donor into EDTA-treated Vacutainer tubes. Ficoll-Paque density-gradient centrifugation was used to isolate PBMCs, with at least 7 million per sample. Total RNA was extracted from PBMCs with Trizol reagent, with at least 5.5 micrograms obtained per sample. Naive CD45RAhigh/CD27high T cell percentages were measured by flow cytometry on a PBMC aliquot from every donor. This clonotype was seen a few times. What antigen it recognizes has not been identified. There are no base qualities to consult, and no much larger clone falls within one base. In the germline V gene, CDR1 corresponds to SGHVS and CDR2 to FNYEAQ. The CDR3 goes from the cysteine to the phenylalanine over 15 residues. The kept DNA is CDR3 alone, 45 bases in frame from the first base.

This receptor chain uses TRBV7-6 and TRBJ2-5; D gene: possibly TRBD1, on 6 matching bases. The J call may be in error: the DNA end matches TRBJ2-7 better. This sequence originates from a man aged 35-49 years in good health. Specimen: blood. The CDR3 in this case is CASSLAGAGAYEQYF. In nucleotides, the sequence is TGTGCCAGCAGCTTAGCGGGTGCAGGGGCCTACGAGCAGTACTTC.